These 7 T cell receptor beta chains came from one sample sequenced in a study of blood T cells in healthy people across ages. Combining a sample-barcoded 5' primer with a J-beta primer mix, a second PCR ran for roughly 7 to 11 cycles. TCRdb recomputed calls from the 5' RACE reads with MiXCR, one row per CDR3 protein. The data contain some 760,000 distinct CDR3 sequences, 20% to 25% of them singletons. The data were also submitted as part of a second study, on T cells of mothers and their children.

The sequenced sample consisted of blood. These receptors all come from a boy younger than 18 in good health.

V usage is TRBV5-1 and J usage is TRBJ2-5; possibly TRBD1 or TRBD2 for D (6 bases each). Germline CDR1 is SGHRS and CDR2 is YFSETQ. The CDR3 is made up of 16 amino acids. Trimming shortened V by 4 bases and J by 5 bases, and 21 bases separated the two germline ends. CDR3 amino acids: CASSLGGSQIMETQYF. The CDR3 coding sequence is TGCGCCAGCAGCCTAGGGGGGTCCCAAATAATGGAGACCCAGTACTTC.

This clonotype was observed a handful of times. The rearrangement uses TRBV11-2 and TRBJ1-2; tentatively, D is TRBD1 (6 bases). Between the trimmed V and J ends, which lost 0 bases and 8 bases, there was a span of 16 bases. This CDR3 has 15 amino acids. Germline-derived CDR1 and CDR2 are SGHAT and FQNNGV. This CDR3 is CASSLERTGFGGYTF. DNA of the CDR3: TGTGCCAGCAGCTTAGAGCGTACAGGGTTCGGAGGCTACACCTTC. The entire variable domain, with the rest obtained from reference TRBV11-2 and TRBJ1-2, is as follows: EAGVAQSPRYKIIEKRQSVAFWCNPISGHATLYWYQQILGQGPKLLIQFQNNGVVDDSQLPKDRFSAERLKGVDSTLKIQPAKLEDSAVYLCASSLERTGFGGYTFGSGTRLTVV.

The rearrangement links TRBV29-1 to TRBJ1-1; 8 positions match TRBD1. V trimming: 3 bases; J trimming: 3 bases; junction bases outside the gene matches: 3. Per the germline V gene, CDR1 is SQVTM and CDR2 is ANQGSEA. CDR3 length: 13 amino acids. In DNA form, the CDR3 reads TGCAGCGTTGAGACGACAGGGGACACTGAAGCTTTCTTT. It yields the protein CSVETTGDTEAFF.

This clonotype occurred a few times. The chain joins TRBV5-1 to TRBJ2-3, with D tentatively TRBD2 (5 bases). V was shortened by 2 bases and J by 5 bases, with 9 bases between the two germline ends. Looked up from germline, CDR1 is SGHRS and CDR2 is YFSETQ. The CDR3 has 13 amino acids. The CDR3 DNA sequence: TGCGCCAGCAGCTTATACGAGGGAGATACGCAGTATTTT. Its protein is CASSLYEGDTQYF.

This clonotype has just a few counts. The CDR3, as DNA: TGTGCCAGCAGCTTGGCTGGCGTAGCCCAGGACATTCAGTACTTC. Protein sequence: CASSLAGVAQDIQYF. The genes are TRBV5-6 and TRBJ2-4; D gene unclear. Per germline, CDR1 SGHDT and CDR2 YYEEEE. V shed 0 bases and J shed 8 bases, with 15 bases lying between them. CDR3 length: 15 residues.

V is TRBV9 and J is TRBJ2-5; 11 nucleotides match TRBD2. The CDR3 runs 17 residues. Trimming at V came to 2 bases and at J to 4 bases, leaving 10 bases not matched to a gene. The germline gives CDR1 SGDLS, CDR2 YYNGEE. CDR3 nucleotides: TGTGCCAGCAGCGTCGGAGCCTCCGGGACTAGCGGAGAGACCCAGTACTTC. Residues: CASSVGASGTSGETQYF.

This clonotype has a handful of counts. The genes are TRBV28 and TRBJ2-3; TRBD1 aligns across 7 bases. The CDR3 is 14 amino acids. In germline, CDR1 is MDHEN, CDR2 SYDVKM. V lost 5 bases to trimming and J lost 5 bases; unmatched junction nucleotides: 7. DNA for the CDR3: TGTGCCAGCAGTGACAGGGTTGTTGGAGATACGCAGTATTTT. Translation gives CASSDRVVGDTQYF.